The clone carrying this T cell receptor (beta chain) was seen repeatedly, ten times or more. Its antigen is not identified. The data were obtained in a study of breast tumors, draining lymph nodes, adjacent tissues. General study results and limits: Tumor T cell lymph node origin was a supported hypothesis, not proven. Tumor and nontumor repertoires were significantly more similar in luminal-like than in basal-like breast cancer. Compared with lymph nodes, tumors were less diverse; compared with nontumor tissue, more.

This CDR3 has 15 amino acids. Germline loops: CDR1 MNHNS, CDR2 SASEGT. V was pared by 8 bases and J by 2 bases, with 8 bases of the junction left unmatched. Each CDR3 protein gets one entry after TCRdb re-called the multiplex PCR reads with MiXCR. This table holds just under 65,000 distinct CDR3 sequences, less than 60% found once. The receptor's source is a female donor with breast cancer. Some clones in this sample may be carry-over from other donors' samples. The sample consisted of breast tumor tissue. J is TRBJ2-7 and V is TRBV6-1, with 11 bases aligning to TRBD2. The CDR3 sequence: CASLHRLAGTYEQYF. The DNA of the CDR3 is TGTGCCAGCTTACATCGACTAGCGGGAACCTACGAGCAGTACTTC.